One and the same sample provided the 32 T cell receptor beta chains below, sequenced in a study of blood T cell repertoires in COVID-19. Assay used: immunoSEQ multiplex PCR; TCRdb lists only in-frame clones, some missing. The repertoire holds some 80,000 clones, with 60% to 80% as singletons. What was sequenced was peripheral blood. The receptors originated from a human donor in a cohort sampled during active COVID-19.

The chain joins TRBV6-6 to TRBJ2-7; 8 nucleotides agree with TRBD1. In germline, CDR1 is MNHNY, CDR2 SVGAGI (reference sequence). V shed 4 bases and J 0 bases; nucleotides not matched to a gene: 5. This CDR3 is built from 15 residues. This CDR3 reads CASSSSGQASYEQYF. The CDR3 coding sequence is TGTGCCAGCAGTTCATCGGGACAGGCCTCCTACGAGCAGTACTTC.

The chain recombines TRBV3-1 (or the pseudogene TRBV3-2) with TRBJ2-7; D gene unclear. Trimming pared 4 bases from V and 3 bases from J, leaving 10 bases between. The CDR3 length is 13 residues. CDR1 is LGHDT and CDR2 is YNNKEL in the germline V gene (reference sequence). CDR3 region: CASSPLRGYEQYF. The CDR3 region has the DNA TGTGCCAGCAGCCCCCTCCGAGGCTACGAGCAGTACTTC.

The rearrangement uses TRBV9 and TRBJ2-7; D uncertain. This CDR3 contains 12 residues. V was trimmed by 7 bases and J by 5 bases, leaving 13 bases between them. Germline CDR1 reads SGDLS; CDR2 reads YYNGEE. The CDR3 nucleotides read TGTGCCAGCGGCCCAGGAACCCACGAGCAGTACTTC. Translation: CASGPGTHEQYF.

This clone was seen more than once but under ten times. The chain is built from TRBV10-2 and TRBJ1-6; possible D gene TRBD1, 6 bases. This CDR3 spans 14 amino acids. Germline loops: CDR1 WSHSY, CDR2 SAAADI. Trimming left V 2 bases short and J 9 bases short, with 11 bases between. For the CDR3, the DNA is TGCGCCAGCAGTGAGCTCCAGGGGAGTTCACCCCTCCACTTT. Translating it yields CASSELQGSSPLHF.

The V and J genes are TRBV6-1 and TRBJ2-5; 11 bases agree with TRBD2. Unmatched junction bases numbered 7, after V lost 2 bases and J lost 5 bases. CDR3 length: 16 residues. Germline V gene lookup returns CDR1 MNHNS and CDR2 SASEGT. The CDR3 protein is CASSEYSGGAGETQYF. DNA for the CDR3: TGTGCCAGCAGTGAATATAGCGGGGGGGCCGGGGAGACCCAGTACTTC.

About this clone itself: One end of the junction fails to match germline, which may point to a read error. The J gene is TRBJ1-3, the V gene TRBV7-6; possibly TRBD1 for D (6 bases). The CDR3 contains 13 residues. Germline-derived CDR1 and CDR2 are SGHVS and FNYEAQ. Here the CDR3 DNA reads TGTGCCAGCAGCTTAGTAGAACAGGGTGAAGTGGATTTT. Amino acid sequence: CASSLVEQGEVDF.

V is TRBV6-5 and J is TRBJ2-2; TRBD2 might be the D (6 bases). Looked up from germline, CDR1 is MNHEY and CDR2 is SVGAGI. This CDR3 comprises 14 residues. The V gene lost 0 bases and the J gene lost 6 bases, with 8 bases spanning the gap. Written as DNA, the CDR3 is TGTGCCAGCAGTTACTCGGAGGGCTCCGGGGAGCTGTTTTTT. This codes for CASSYSEGSGELFF.

CDR3 loop: CASQGESHEQYF. The CDR3 nucleotides are TGCGCCAGCCAGGGGGAATCCCACGAGCAGTACTTC. This chain links TRBV5-1 with TRBJ2-7; 7 positions match TRBD1. V was pared by 7 bases and J by 5 bases, with 6 bases of the junction left unmatched. Germline CDR1 is SGHRS and CDR2 is YFSETQ. The CDR3 is made up of 12 amino acids.

The J gene is TRBJ2-7, the V gene TRBV5-1; D uncertain. V dropped 4 bases and J dropped 0 bases, with 5 bases sitting between them. The CDR3 extends over 12 amino acids. Germline assignment: CDR1 SGHRS and CDR2 YFSETQ. The CDR3 nucleotides are TGCGCCAGCAGCCCTCCCTCCTACGAGCAGTACTTC. Protein: CASSPPSYEQYF. Using reference TRBV5-1 and TRBJ2-7 for the parts outside the CDR3, the full variable domain is KAGVTQTPRYLIKTRGQQVTLSCSPISGHRSVSWYQQTPGQGLQFLFEYFSETQRNKGNFPGRFSGRQFSNSRSEMNVSTLELGDSALYLCASSPPSYEQYFGPGTRLTVT.

This clone was picked up one time. As DNA, the CDR3 is TGCGCCAGCAGCTTGATCGGGGGGCGTTTTAAAGAGACCCAGTACTTC. Amino acid sequence: CASSLIGGRFKETQYF. The chain carries TRBV5-1 and TRBJ2-5; possibly TRBD2 for D (7 bases). Per the germline V gene, CDR1 is SGHRS and CDR2 is YFSETQ. The CDR3 has 16 residues. Trimming took off 1 base at V and 3 bases at J, with 16 bases between the two ends.

The V and J genes are TRBV3-1 (or the pseudogene TRBV3-2) and TRBJ1-3; a weak D match, TRBD1 (5 bases). The ends were cut back, 5 bases at V and 1 base at J, with 12 bases in the middle. Looked up from germline, CDR1 is LGHDT and CDR2 is YNNKEL (reference sequence). The CDR3 has 15 residues. CDR3 sequence: CASSLRTGSGNTIYF. CDR3 DNA: TGTGCCAGCAGCTTACGTACAGGTTCTGGAAACACCATATATTTT.

V and J are TRBV27 and TRBJ2-7, with a weak D call TRBD1 (6 bases). This CDR3 has 14 amino acids. Trimming removed 5 bases at V and 5 bases at J, with 16 bases between. CDR1 MNHEY and CDR2 SMNVEV come from the germline V gene (reference sequence). CDR3 nucleotide sequence: TGTGCCAGCAGTCCAATCAGGGGTTTGCACGAGCAGTACTTC. Its protein is CASSPIRGLHEQYF.

The chain employs TRBV15 and TRBJ1-5, with no clear D. The germline gives CDR1 LNHNV, CDR2 YYDKDF (reference sequence). The CDR3 spans 15 residues. V was pared by 0 bases and J by 0 bases, with 6 bases between. The CDR3: CATSRDRYSNQPQHF. For the CDR3, the DNA is TGTGCCACCAGCAGAGATCGTTATAGCAATCAGCCCCAGCATTTT. The full variable domain, rest sourced from reference TRBV15 and TRBJ1-5, is DAMVIQNPRYQVTQFGKPVTLSCSQTLNHNVMYWYQQKSSQAPKLLFHYYDKDFNNEADTPDNFQSRRPNTSFCFLDIRSPGLGDTAMYLCATSRDRYSNQPQHFGDGTRLSIL.

V gene TRBV6-5 combines with J gene TRBJ1-1; 7 bases are a match to TRBD1. The CDR3 runs 14 residues. From germline, CDR1 is MNHEY and CDR2 SVGAGI. The V and J ends lost 6 bases and 0 bases, in that order; junction bases with no gene match: 4. CDR3 amino acids: CASRVTGMNTEAFF. The DNA of the CDR3 is TGTGCCAGCAGAGTGACAGGGATGAACACTGAAGCTTTCTTT.

The V gene is TRBV29-1, the J gene TRBJ1-5; no definite D call. V was pared by 4 bases and J by 3 bases, with 10 bases between. In germline, CDR1 is SQVTM, CDR2 ANQGSEA. The CDR3 runs 13 residues. CDR3 DNA: TGCAGCGTTGCGGCACAGCCCAATCAGCCCCAGCATTTT. This translates into CSVAAQPNQPQHF.

The genes are TRBV2 and TRBJ1-1, with a tentative D call TRBD1 (5 bases). The V gene's germline CDR1 is SNHLY and CDR2 FYNNEI. The CDR3 is 15 amino acids. V lost 6 bases, J lost 4 bases, and 18 bases lay in between. The CDR3 loop reads CASRKFGGGGTEAFF. CDR3 coding DNA: TGTGCCAGCAGGAAATTCGGGGGGGGTGGCACTGAAGCTTTCTTT.

V is TRBV16 and J is TRBJ2-7, with 9 bases identical to TRBD1. From germline, CDR1 is KGHSY and CDR2 FQNENV. The V and J ends lost 2 bases and 5 bases, in that order; junction bases with no gene match: 4. The CDR3 runs 14 residues. CDR3 sequence: CASSQVTGGDEQYF. CDR3 bases: TGTGCCAGCAGCCAAGTAACAGGGGGCGACGAGCAGTACTTC. The variable domain in full, with the rest retrieved from reference TRBV16 and TRBJ2-7, is GEEVAQTPKHLVRGEGQKAKLYCAPIKGHSYVFWYQQVLKNEFKFLISFQNENVFDETGMPKERFSAKCLPNSPCSLEIQATKLEDSAVYFCASSQVTGGDEQYFGPGTRLTVT.

This rearrangement joins TRBV15 to TRBJ2-7; 14 bases map to TRBD2. V lost 5 bases, J lost 6 bases, and 15 bases stayed unmatched. The CDR3 spans 18 residues. Germline V lookup: CDR1 LNHNV, CDR2 YYDKDF (reference sequence). The CDR3, as DNA: TGTGCCACCAGCTCAAAGGGACTAGCGGGGGATTTCTTCTCCGAGCAGTACTTC. The encoded protein is CATSSKGLAGDFFSEQYF.

This clone was seen only a few times. V and J are TRBV24-1 and TRBJ2-1, with 8 bases matching TRBD1. There are 11 residues in the CDR3. The J segment lost 8 bases and the V segment lost 11 bases, leaving 4 bases of the junction unmatched. The germline V gene encodes CDR1 KGHDR and CDR2 SFDVKD. CDR3 nucleotide sequence: TGTGCCAGCTCGACAGGGGATGAGCAGTTCTTC. Its translation is CASSTGDEQFF.

The chain uses TRBV24-1 and TRBJ1-2; weak D call: TRBD1 (5 bases). The V gene lost 3 bases and the J gene lost 4 bases, with 8 bases spanning the gap. The CDR3 totals 13 residues. Germline CDR1 reads KGHDR; CDR2 reads SFDVKD. The CDR3 is CATSDAGIYGYTF. In DNA form, the CDR3 reads TGTGCCACCAGTGATGCAGGGATCTATGGCTACACCTTC.

This rearrangement joins TRBV19 to TRBJ2-7; the match to TRBD1 covers 7 bases. There are 16 residues in the CDR3. Germline CDR1 and CDR2: LNHDA and SQIVND (reference sequence). V was clipped by 6 bases and J by 2 bases; unmatched bases: 13. The CDR3 region is CASSRDLGGAPYEQYF. The DNA for the CDR3 is TGTGCCAGTAGCAGAGACCTAGGGGGCGCGCCCTACGAGCAGTACTTC.

The rearrangement links TRBV19 to TRBJ1-1, with D possibly TRBD1 on 5 matching bases. Per the germline V gene, CDR1 is LNHDA and CDR2 is SQIVND (reference sequence). Trimming removed 6 bases at V and 0 bases at J, with 11 bases between. This CDR3 region has 14 residues. Here the CDR3 DNA reads TGTGCCAGTAGGGGAAGGGGTTTGAACACTGAAGCTTTCTTT. Translating it yields CASRGRGLNTEAFF.

This clone was observed a single time. The V call is TRBV5-1, the J call TRBJ1-3, with D tentatively TRBD1 (5 bases). The CDR3 is made up of 14 amino acids. Germline values: CDR1 SGHRS, CDR2 YFSETQ. The V and J ends lost 1 base and 3 bases respectively, with 8 bases between them. The CDR3 nucleotides read TGCGCCAGCAGCTTGTCGGGGGATGGAAACACCATATATTTT. Protein product: CASSLSGDGNTIYF.

The count of this clone is one. The CDR3 reads CASSFRGGAYNEQFF. The CDR3 DNA sequence: TGCGCCAGCAGCTTTCGGGGGGGCGCGTACAATGAGCAGTTCTTC. The chain joins TRBV5-1 to TRBJ2-1; TRBD2 matches at 8 bases. The CDR3 consists of 15 residues. V lost 2 bases, J lost 4 bases, and 5 bases stayed unmatched. Germline values: CDR1 SGHRS, CDR2 YFSETQ.

J is TRBJ1-6 and V is TRBV4-1; D gene uncertain. Germline lookup yields CDR1 MGHRA and CDR2 YSYEKL. Trimming took off 2 bases at V and 10 bases at J, with 18 bases between the two ends. The CDR3 runs 16 residues. CDR3 in DNA: TGCGCCAGCAGCCAATTTAATAGCCTCGTCGGCTCACCCCTCCACTTT. It yields the protein CASSQFNSLVGSPLHF.

About this clone: Mismatch with germline at one junction end may stem from a read error. The chain uses TRBV11-3 and TRBJ2-7; TRBD2 matches at 13 bases. The CDR3 extends over 14 amino acids. Germline CDR1 is SGHNT and CDR2 is YENEEA. CDR3 loop: CASSTGTSGATPHF. CDR3 bases: TGTGCCAGCAGCACCGGGACTAGCGGGGCGACCCCGCACTTC. Full variable domain (missing parts from reference TRBV11-3 and TRBJ2-7): EAGVVQSPRYKIIEKKQPVAFWCNPISGHNTLYWYLQNLGQGPELLIRYENEEAVDDSQLPKDRFSAERLKGVDSTLKIQPAELGDSAVYLCASSTGTSGATPHFGPGTRLTVT.

The chain couples TRBV14 to TRBJ1-5; 8 positions agree with TRBD1. This CDR3 has 16 residues. V shed 3 bases and J 7 bases; nucleotides not matched to a gene: 11. CDR1 SGHDN and CDR2 FVKESK come from the germline V gene. CDR3 sequence reads: CASSQPDRAEGQPQHF. In DNA, the CDR3 is TGTGCCAGCAGCCAGCCGGACAGGGCTGAGGGACAGCCCCAGCATTTT.

V usage is TRBV6-5 and J usage is TRBJ1-6; D is unclear. The germline CDR1 and CDR2 sequences are MNHEY and SVGAGI. The CDR3 is made up of 16 amino acids. V was pared by 0 bases and J by 5 bases, with 11 bases between. CDR3 nucleotides: TGTGCCAGCAGTTACTCGTATCCCAGTCATAATTCACCCCTCCACTTT. Translation gives CASSYSYPSHNSPLHF.

In its sample, this clone was seen once. The chain couples TRBV18 to TRBJ2-3; tentative D call: TRBD2 (7 bases). V dropped 2 bases and J dropped 4 bases, with 13 bases sitting between them. The CDR3 spans 15 residues. Germline V gene lookup returns CDR1 KGHSH and CDR2 LQKENI. The CDR3 DNA reads TGTGCCAGCTCACCAGGACGGGGGGCGGCAGATACGCAGTATTTT. It yields the protein CASSPGRGAADTQYF. Full variable domain (rest looked up from reference TRBV18 and TRBJ2-3): NAGVMQNPRHLVRRRGQEARLRCSPMKGHSHVYWYRQLPEEGLKFMVYLQKENIIDESGMPKERFSAEFPKEGPSILRIQQVVRGDSAAYFCASSPGRGAADTQYFGPGTRLTVL.

This chain links TRBV3-1 (or the pseudogene TRBV3-2) with TRBJ1-4, with a weak D call TRBD1 (5 bases). Germline CDR1 reads LGHDT; CDR2 reads YNNKEL (reference sequence). This CDR3 comprises 14 residues. V lost 4 bases, J lost 8 bases, and 14 bases lay in between. This chain's CDR3 is CASSLRGVSEKLFF. The CDR3 nucleotides read TGTGCCAGCAGCCTTCGGGGGGTAAGCGAAAAACTGTTTTTT.

The CDR3 DNA reads as TGCGCCAGCAGCTTGGCTAGCTACTACAATGAGCAGTTCTTC. Encoded protein: CASSLASYYNEQFF. The chain is built from TRBV5-1 and TRBJ2-1; TRBD2 might be the D (5 bases). This CDR3 contains 14 residues. Trimming removed 0 bases from V and 3 bases from J, with 7 bases in between. CDR1 and CDR2 (germline): SGHRS, YFSETQ.

V usage is TRBV9 and J usage is TRBJ2-7; TRBD2 is a possible D gene (5 bases). The CDR3 consists of 15 residues. The V gene's germline CDR1 is SGDLS and CDR2 YYNGEE. Trimming stripped 1 base from V and 6 bases from J, with 17 bases between. The DNA for the CDR3 is TGTGCCAGCAGCGTATCCCTAGAGCACACTAGCGAGCAGTACTTC. It translates to CASSVSLEHTSEQYF.